This T cell receptor (beta chain) was profiled in a study of T-cell reconstitution after alpha-beta-depleted transplantation in children. J was trimmed by 1 base and V by 5 bases; bases with no gene match: 5. The CDR3 covers 16 residues. Per the germline V gene, CDR1 is SGHRS and CDR2 is YFSETQ. Construction of the TCRbeta library involved unique molecular identifiers. TCRdb processed the PCR reads anew with MiXCR; each CDR3 protein has one entry. Of about 230,000 distinct CDR3 sequences in the sample, approximately 9.9% were seen once. A note on this clonotype: As the CDR3 is not closed by the conserved phenylalanine or tryptophan, this likely results from a read error.

The sequenced sample was PBMCs from the stem cell graft donor, obtained from the stem cell graft. This TCR derives from a human donor who donated a stem cell graft to a child with SCID. This chain links TRBV5-1 with TRBJ2-1; 11 bases line up with TRBD2. This chain's CDR3 is CASRDSSGGSYNEQFL. The CDR3 nucleotides are TGCGCCAGCAGGGATTCTAGCGGGGGGTCCTACAATGAGCAGTTCTTA.